The present T cell receptor (beta chain) was sequenced within a study of CD8 T cells in ankylosing spondylitis. Libraries for TCR beta were made by quantitative 5'-RACE with molecular barcodes. TCRdb analysed the 5' RACE reads with MiXCR anew, one entry per CDR3 protein. This table holds about 130,000 distinct CDR3 sequences, just under 7.5% found once. Trimming at V came to 7 bases and at J to 2 bases, leaving 7 bases not matched to a gene. This CDR3 spans 14 amino acids. Sequenced input: blood, either unsorted or a sorted T cell fraction (not recorded which). The receptor comes from a female donor with ankylosing spondylitis or in good health (not recorded which). The rearrangement links TRBV12-3 or TRBV12-4 to TRBJ1-1; 7 positions match TRBD1. In nucleotides, the CDR3 is TGTGCCAGCACTTGGGACAGCTCTAACACTGAAGCTTTCTTT. Translating gives CASTWDSSNTEAFF.